These 13 T cell receptor beta chains were all obtained from the same sample, sequenced in a study of shared clonotypes between healthy human individuals. The method was immunoSEQ multiplex PCR; TCRdb's version includes in-frame clones alone and lacks a portion of them. The data show about 1 million clones, roughly 70% seen once. The sequenced sample was memory CD4+ T cells sorted from blood. Indicated subset: CD45RA-negative fraction. The receptor source for this set is a man between 18 and 29 years old in good health.

A few counts support this clone. This chain uses TRBV19 with TRBJ2-1; no clear D gene. Trimming removed 9 bases from V and 7 bases from J, with 10 bases in between. CDR1 is LNHDA, CDR2 SQIVND, per germline (reference sequence). The CDR3 has 11 residues. The CDR3 bases are TGTGCCAGCCAGAATCGGAATGAGCAGTTCTTC. It codes for CASQNRNEQFF.

The J gene is TRBJ2-5, the V gene TRBV18, with D maybe TRBD2 (6 bases). The CDR3 sequence is 15 residues long. The ends were cut back, 0 bases at V and 5 bases at J, with 13 bases in the middle. Germline V gives CDR1 KGHSH, CDR2 LQKENI. CDR3 coding DNA: TGTGCCAGCTCACCACCATTATTGGGGGGTGAGACCCAGTACTTC. Its protein product is CASSPPLLGGETQYF.

In regard to this clone: The sample contains more than one DNA sequence encoding this CDR3. The chain employs TRBV5-1 and TRBJ2-7; 8 nucleotides align to TRBD2. V trimming: 4 bases; J trimming: 2 bases; junction bases outside the gene matches: 5. This CDR3 has 14 amino acids. Germline CDR1 and CDR2: SGHRS and YFSETQ. The CDR3 loop reads CASSPGGRTYEQYF. In DNA form, the CDR3 reads TGCGCCAGCAGCCCGGGGGGGAGAACCTACGAGCAGTACTTC. Looking up the rest from reference TRBV5-1 and TRBJ2-7 gives the full variable domain: KAGVTQTPRYLIKTRGQQVTLSCSPISGHRSVSWYQQTPGQGLQFLFEYFSETQRNKGNFPGRFSGRQFSNSRSEMNVSTLELGDSALYLCASSPGGRTYEQYFGPGTRLTVT.

Turning to this clone: One end of the junction varies from germline; a read error may be responsible. The sample holds other DNA sequences that translate to the same CDR3. V gene TRBV18 combines with J gene TRBJ1-1, with no clear D. CDR3 length equals 15 residues. CDR1 and CDR2 from the germline V gene are KGHSH and LQKENI. The CDR3 coding sequence is TGCGCCAGCTCCTCCTACTCGGCGGGGAACACTGAAGCTTTCTTT. Protein sequence: CASSSYSAGNTEAFF.

This sequence joins TRBV25-1 and TRBJ1-2, with a tentative D call TRBD1 (6 bases). Deletions cut 8 bases from V and 3 bases from J, with 13 bases between. This CDR3 is 13 amino acids long. Germline V gene lookup returns CDR1 MGHDK and CDR2 SYGVNS. DNA of the CDR3: TGTGCCAGCGGACGGACAGATCACTATGGCTACACCTTC. Amino acids: CASGRTDHYGYTF.

The table lists this clone with a count of one. The V and J genes are TRBV6-1 and TRBJ2-7, with TRBD2 identical over 7 bases. Germline values: CDR1 MNHNS, CDR2 SASEGT. The CDR3 is 15 amino acids. With 4 bases clipped from V and 3 bases from J, the junction kept 9 bases outside the gene matches. CDR3 loop: CASSALRERGYEQYF. The CDR3 coding sequence is TGTGCCAGCAGTGCCTTACGGGAGCGGGGCTACGAGCAGTACTTC.

This sequence joins TRBV5-1 and TRBJ2-1; 9 nucleotides align to TRBD1. Trimming cost V 2 bases and J 15 bases; bases outside gene matches: 9. The length of the CDR3 is 13 residues. Germline CDR1 and CDR2: SGHRS and YFSETQ. The CDR3 region is CASSFSQGAELFF. CDR3 bases: TGCGCCAGCAGCTTTTCACAGGGGGCGGAACTGTTCTTC.

The rearrangement joins TRBV7-3 to TRBJ1-4; perhaps TRBD1 as D (5 bases). The germline CDR1 and CDR2 sequences are SGHTA and FQGTGA. Trimming left V 0 bases short and J 8 bases short, with 13 bases between. The CDR3 totals 15 residues. In DNA, the CDR3 is TGTGCCAGCAGCTTAACGGGAGGGGTGGGCGAAAAACTGTTTTTT. Its protein product is CASSLTGGVGEKLFF.

This chain uses TRBV18 with TRBJ2-7; 8 bases agree with TRBD1. With 4 bases clipped from V and 3 bases from J, the junction kept 8 bases outside the gene matches. Germline V gives CDR1 KGHSH, CDR2 LQKENI. The CDR3 sequence is 15 residues long. This chain's CDR3 is CASSLSRTGNYEQYF. CDR3 bases: TGTGCCAGCTCACTTTCTCGGACAGGGAACTACGAGCAGTACTTC. The whole variable domain, filled in from reference TRBV18 and TRBJ2-7, reads NAGVMQNPRHLVRRRGQEARLRCSPMKGHSHVYWYRQLPEEGLKFMVYLQKENIIDESGMPKERFSAEFPKEGPSILRIQQVVRGDSAAYFCASSLSRTGNYEQYFGPGTRLTVT.

Only a few counts were recorded for this clone. The J gene is TRBJ2-7, the V gene TRBV2; no definite D call. This CDR3 has 15 amino acids. The germline V gene encodes CDR1 SNHLY and CDR2 FYNNEI. V was shortened by 3 bases and J by 0 bases, with 12 bases between the two germline ends. CDR3: CASSESVRSSYEQYF. The CDR3 DNA sequence: TGTGCCAGCAGTGAGTCCGTCCGTAGCTCCTACGAGCAGTACTTC.

A word on this clone: The sample holds other DNA sequences that translate to the same CDR3. The rearrangement uses TRBV7-2 and TRBJ2-7, with 13 bases lining up with TRBD2. Unmatched junction bases numbered 5, after V lost 3 bases and J lost 3 bases. This CDR3 region has 16 residues. Germline V gene data show CDR1 as SGHTA and CDR2 as FQGNSA. The CDR3 protein is CASSLDGTSGIYEQYF. As DNA, the CDR3 is TGTGCCAGCAGCTTGGACGGGACTAGCGGGATCTACGAGCAGTACTTC. Using reference TRBV7-2 and TRBJ2-7 for the parts outside the CDR3, the full variable domain is GAGVSQSPSNKVTEKGKDVELRCDPISGHTALYWYRQSLGQGLEFLIYFQGNSAPDKSGLPSDRFSAERTGGSVSTLTIQRTQQEDSAVYLCASSLDGTSGIYEQYFGPGTRLTVT.

This chain links TRBV6-5 with TRBJ2-7; D is perhaps TRBD1 or TRBD2 (6 bases each). Per the germline V gene, CDR1 is MNHEY and CDR2 is SVGAGI. V lost 5 bases and J 3 bases, leaving 14 bases between the germline ends. The CDR3 has 14 residues. The CDR3 sequence: CASSRTGGLYEQYF. In DNA form, the CDR3 reads TGTGCCAGCAGTCGAACCGGGGGCCTCTACGAGCAGTACTTC.

V is TRBV5-1 and J is TRBJ2-7; the D gene is possibly TRBD2 (7 bases). The CDR3 is 13 residues long. Germline-derived CDR1 and CDR2 are SGHRS and YFSETQ. Trimming removed 4 bases from V and 11 bases from J, with 19 bases in between. The CDR3 DNA reads TGCGCCAGCAGCCCCTACGGCGGGGAGGGGGAGTACTTC. Its protein is CASSPYGGEGEYF.